The 6 T cell receptor beta chains reported below all come from one sample, sequenced in a study of cytomegalovirus exposure and HLA in healthy donors. PCR used 60 Vbeta primers and 13 Jbeta primers. The method was immunoSEQ multiplex PCR; TCRdb's version includes in-frame clones alone and lacks a portion of them. The table includes 150,000 to 200,000 clones, around 83% detected once. The sample consisted of PBMCs. The receptor source for this set is a young woman in good health and CMV-seronegative.

The V gene is TRBV14, the J gene TRBJ1-1, with D unresolved. This CDR3 is built from 16 residues. Trimming removed 5 bases from V and 3 bases from J, with 19 bases in between. CDR1 is SGHDN, CDR2 FVKESK, per germline. CDR3 bases: TGTGCCAGCAGCGCCTCACGAGGGTCGGTGGACACTGAAGCTTTCTTT. Its protein is CASSASRGSVDTEAFF.

V usage is TRBV7-6 and J usage is TRBJ1-2, with 9 nucleotides matching TRBD1. Germline V gene lookup returns CDR1 SGHVS and CDR2 FNYEAQ. Trimming removed 5 bases from V and 4 bases from J; junction bases left unmatched: 5. CDR3 length: 14 amino acids. CDR3 sequence (DNA): TGTGCCAGCAGCCCACAGGGGGCCCTCTATGGCTACACCTTC. Amino acids: CASSPQGALYGYTF.

V is TRBV5-1 and J is TRBJ2-1; the match to TRBD2 covers 7 bases. Germline CDR1 and CDR2: SGHRS and YFSETQ. The J segment lost 6 bases and the V segment lost 0 bases, leaving 9 bases of the junction unmatched. The CDR3 runs 16 residues. The DNA of the CDR3 is TGCGCCAGCAGCTTGGAATGGGGGGGTAAGATCAATGAGCAGTTCTTC. It yields the protein CASSLEWGGKINEQFF.

This clone was seen a few times. The chain is built from TRBV4-3 and TRBJ2-1; 11 nucleotides match TRBD2. After removal of 1 base from V and 7 bases from J, the junction contained 12 bases not matched to a gene. From germline, CDR1 is LGHNA and CDR2 YSLEER. CDR3 length: 18 residues. CDR3: CASSQAESALAGGNEQFF. CDR3 DNA sequence: TGCGCCAGCAGCCAAGCGGAAAGTGCTCTAGCGGGAGGAAATGAGCAGTTCTTC.

This clone appeared a few times. The genes are TRBV6-5 and TRBJ2-2; D is unclear. From germline, CDR1 is MNHEY and CDR2 SVGAGI. This CDR3 spans 12 amino acids. Trimming took 6 bases from V and 3 from J, leaving 5 bases between them. The CDR3 region has the DNA TGTGCCAGCAGGAGTTACACCGGGGAGCTGTTTTTT. Protein product: CASRSYTGELFF.

There are a few counts of this clone. The chain links TRBV6-1 to TRBJ1-2; tentatively, D is TRBD1 (5 bases). V dropped 1 base and J dropped 8 bases, with 11 bases sitting between them. The germline V gene has CDR1 MNHNS and CDR2 SASEGT. CDR3 length: 13 amino acids. CDR3 in amino acids: CASSEVAGRGYTF. In DNA, the CDR3 is TGTGCCAGCAGTGAAGTCGCAGGGCGCGGCTACACCTTC.